The 18 T cell receptor beta chains below were found in one sample sequenced in a study of T cell responses to AZD1222 COVID-19 vaccine. Data came from immunoSEQ multiplex PCR; TCRdb stores just in-frame clones and leaves some out. The table shows approximately 140,000 clones, with 89% occurring only once. The specimen was peripheral blood, collected on day 0 of AZD1222 vaccination. The receptor set was obtained from an adult in good health.

CDR3 sequence reads: CASSQDGAGNYDEQYF. The CDR3, as DNA: TGTGCCAGCAGCCAAGATGGGGCAGGTAATTACGACGAGCAGTACTTC. V usage is TRBV4-2 and J usage is TRBJ2-7; weak D call: TRBD1 (5 bases). Germline assignment: CDR1 LGHNA and CDR2 YNFKEQ. Trimming left V 0 bases short and J 5 bases short, with 17 bases between. The CDR3 totals 16 residues.

This chain connects TRBV30 to TRBJ2-7, with D perhaps given as TRBD1 or TRBD2 (5 bases each). The V and J ends lost 1 base and 4 bases respectively, with 14 bases between them. The germline CDR1 and CDR2 sequences are GTSNPN and SVGIG (reference sequence). This CDR3 spans 14 amino acids. The chain's CDR3 is CAWSGPFEGYEQYF. The CDR3 DNA sequence: TGTGCCTGGAGTGGCCCATTCGAGGGGTACGAGCAGTACTTC.

Details on this clone: The junction shows a germline mismatch at one end, possibly a read error. The V gene is TRBV28, the J gene TRBJ1-2, with D unclear. Germline-derived CDR1 and CDR2 are MDHEN and SYDVKM. CDR3 length: 8 residues. In nucleotides, the CDR3 is TGTGCCAGCAGTGTCCAACTCTTC. This translates into CASSVQLF.

The V and J genes are TRBV6-6 and TRBJ2-2, with 12 bases lining up with TRBD2. This CDR3 region has 15 residues. Germline V gives CDR1 MNHNY, CDR2 SVGAGI (reference sequence). J lost 4 bases, V lost 6 bases, and 3 bases had no gene match. CDR3 protein: CASRSGLAGTGELFF. CDR3 DNA sequence: TGTGCCAGCAGATCGGGACTAGCGGGCACCGGGGAGCTGTTTTTT.

The chain is built from TRBV30 and TRBJ1-1; D not certain. Trimming removed 0 bases at V and 7 bases at J, with 15 bases between. The CDR3 is 14 amino acids. Germline CDR1 GTSNPN, CDR2 SVGIG (reference sequence). The CDR3 DNA sequence: TGTGCCTGGAGTGTAAAGGCGATCGGGTTTGAAGCTTTCTTT. This translates into CAWSVKAIGFEAFF.

The chain is built from TRBV7-2 and TRBJ1-1; D is possibly TRBD1 (6 bases). This CDR3 comprises 15 residues. Trimming shortened V by 1 base and J by 3 bases, and 12 bases separated the two germline ends. CDR1 SGHTA and CDR2 FQGNSA come from the germline V gene. CDR3 protein: CASSLVRGAYTEAFF. CDR3 nucleotides: TGTGCCAGCAGCTTAGTGCGGGGGGCCTACACTGAAGCTTTCTTT.

V usage is TRBV3-1 (or the pseudogene TRBV3-2) and J usage is TRBJ2-7; 8 bases align to TRBD1. The CDR3 is 15 amino acids. The germline V gene encodes CDR1 LGHDT and CDR2 YNNKEL (reference sequence). J gave up 4 bases and V 3 bases, and 8 bases lay outside the gene matches. CDR3 sequence: CASSQARDRHYEQYF. As DNA, the CDR3 is TGTGCCAGCAGCCAGGCTAGGGACAGGCATTACGAGCAGTACTTC.

The chain uses TRBV7-2 and TRBJ1-1; the match to TRBD1 covers 9 bases. Germline V lookup: CDR1 SGHTA, CDR2 FQGNSA. Trimming removed 3 bases from V and 6 bases from J; junction bases left unmatched: 14. The CDR3 loop spans 17 amino acids. The CDR3, as DNA: TGTGCCAGCAGCTTCCCGGGACAGGGAGCCCCTAGGTCTGAAGCTTTCTTT. This translates into CASSFPGQGAPRSEAFF.

The chain is built from TRBV11-3 and TRBJ2-7; D is unclear. This CDR3 spans 13 amino acids. The V gene's germline CDR1 is SGHNT and CDR2 YENEEA. Deletions cut 0 bases from V and 3 bases from J, with 6 bases between. CDR3 DNA sequence: TGTGCCAGCAGCTTAGAGGGAAGCTACGAGCAGTACTTC. Its protein is CASSLEGSYEQYF.

This clone occurred once. The CDR3 spells CASSLAAQGSYGYTF. CDR3 bases: TGTGCCAGCAGCTTGGCCGCACAGGGGTCGTATGGCTACACCTTC. The chain uses TRBV5-5 and TRBJ1-2; TRBD1 aligns across 7 bases. The CDR3 length is 15 residues. Germline lookup yields CDR1 SGHKS and CDR2 YYEKEE (reference sequence). J gave up 5 bases and V 0 bases, and 7 bases lay outside the gene matches.

V is TRBV29-1 and J is TRBJ2-1; 10 bases map to TRBD2. Germline assignment: CDR1 SQVTM and CDR2 ANQGSEA. The CDR3 is 12 residues long. Losses at the gene ends were 7 bases for V and 15 bases for J; bases not matched to a gene: 12. In DNA, the CDR3 is TGCAGCGGCTTAACTAGCGGGAAGGAAGGGTTCTTC. Protein: CSGLTSGKEGFF.

The chain couples TRBV28 to TRBJ1-3; 7 positions match TRBD1. CDR1 and CDR2 from the germline V gene are MDHEN and SYDVKM. After removal of 8 bases from V and 1 base from J, the junction contained 8 bases not matched to a gene. This CDR3 comprises 15 residues. In nucleotides, the CDR3 is TGTGCCAGCCTCTTCAGGGGGTCATCTGGAAACACCATATATTTT. Residues: CASLFRGSSGNTIYF. Supplemented by reference TRBV28 and TRBJ1-3, the full variable domain reads DVKVTQSSRYLVKRTGEKVFLECVQDMDHENMFWYRQDPGLGLRLIYFSYDVKMKEKGDIPEGYSVSREKKERFSLILESASTNQTSMYLCASLFRGSSGNTIYFGEGSWLTVV.

This clone was found a few times. This chain uses TRBV7-2 with TRBJ1-2; unclear D gene. CDR3 length: 14 residues. Trimming stripped 3 bases from V and 2 bases from J, with 10 bases between. Germline V gives CDR1 SGHTA, CDR2 FQGNSA. The CDR3 nucleotides read TGTGCCAGCAGCTTTTCGGCACGGAACTATGGCTACACCTTC. It translates to CASSFSARNYGYTF.

The gene calls are TRBV4-3 and TRBJ2-2, with D possibly matching TRBD2 (5 bases). Germline values: CDR1 LGHNA, CDR2 YSLEER. The CDR3 is made up of 19 amino acids. V lost 0 bases and J lost 4, with 21 bases in between. For the CDR3, the DNA is TGCGCCAGCAGCCAAGATTGGGGTACGGGGAAGAGCTTCACCGGGGAGCTGTTTTTT. Translation: CASSQDWGTGKSFTGELFF.

This clone was counted between two and nine times. The chain employs TRBV28 and TRBJ1-4; D ambiguous. CDR1 is MDHEN, CDR2 SYDVKM, per germline. The CDR3 totals 13 residues. Trimming shortened V by 5 bases and J by 7 bases, and 11 bases separated the two germline ends. As DNA, the CDR3 is TGTGCCAGCAGTGCAGACTTGTTTGAAAAACTGTTTTTT. This sequence encodes CASSADLFEKLFF.

The rearrangement joins TRBV10-2 to TRBJ2-2, with TRBD1 identical over 12 bases. The CDR3 covers 15 residues. V was clipped by 6 bases and J by 2 bases; unmatched bases: 1. Germline values: CDR1 WSHSY, CDR2 SAAADI. The CDR3 DNA is TGCGCCAGCAGCGGGACAGGGGGCAACACCGGGGAGCTGTTTTTT. Translation gives CASSGTGGNTGELFF.

The chain is built from TRBV15 and TRBJ2-1; tentatively, D is TRBD2 (5 bases). Trimming took 3 bases from V and 5 from J, leaving 14 bases between them. CDR1 and CDR2 from the germline V gene are LNHNV and YYDKDF (reference sequence). CDR3 length: 15 residues. Here the CDR3 reads CATSRTTSGDNEQFF. CDR3 sequence (DNA): TGTGCCACCAGCAGGACCACTAGTGGCGACAATGAGCAGTTCTTC.

The chain is built from TRBV29-1 and TRBJ2-1; either TRBD1 or TRBD2 may supply D (5 bases each). Germline CDR1 and CDR2: SQVTM and ANQGSEA. V lost 7 bases, J lost 2 bases, and 15 bases lay in between. The CDR3 spans 14 residues. CDR3 nucleotide sequence: TGCAGCGCCCGGGGACGATCGACCTACAATGAGCAGTTCTTC. It codes for CSARGRSTYNEQFF.